This TCR beta chain was identified during a study of T cell responses to AZD1222 COVID-19 vaccine. Findings of the study overall: Epitopes outside B.1.351 and B.1.1.7 mutated regions reportedly drew nearly half of spike TCRs. A rise in Spike-specific TCR breadth and depth followed two AZD1222 doses. Most donors were white British, females outnumbered males, and clonal diversity was possibly underestimated.

Assay: immunoSEQ multiplex PCR; the TCRdb copy retains only in-frame clones and omits some. Among roughly 150,000 clones listed, about 94% were seen once. The junction had 11 bases not matched to a gene; V was cut back by 5 bases and J by 0 bases. CDR1 is MNHEY, CDR2 SMNVEV, per germline (reference sequence). This CDR3 spans 18 amino acids. Remarks on this clone: No antigen is known for it.

Sequenced material: peripheral blood, taken on day 0 of AZD1222 vaccination. The receptor comes from an adult in good health. V gene TRBV27 combines with J gene TRBJ2-1, with TRBD1 matching 9 bases. The CDR3 region is CASSPLPPDRGSYNEQFF. The CDR3 DNA is TGTGCCAGCAGTCCCTTGCCCCCGGACAGGGGCTCCTACAATGAGCAGTTCTTC.